The sample holds a few counts of the clone carrying this TCR beta chain. Its specificity is unknown. Thyroid surgery took place with no prior treatment in any patient. These data are taken from a study of metastatic and nonmetastatic thyroid tumors. Study details: The authors compared repertoires across blood and tumor or nodule tissue from malignant and benign thyroid patients.

The V segment lost 7 bases and the J segment 8 bases; nucleotides outside the gene matches: 6. The CDR3 has 14 residues. CDR1 is KGHDR and CDR2 is SFDVKD in the germline V gene. TCRdb re-processed the PCR reads through MiXCR. Of 7,000 or so clones in the sample, 37% were seen once. Broader study findings: Within blood and tumor, benign nodules reportedly had significantly lower TCR beta diversity than malignant thyroid tumors did.

The rearrangement links TRBV24-1 to TRBJ2-1, with TRBD2 matching over 11 bases. The source material was tumor tissue. The origin of this receptor is a female donor with papillary thyroid cancer or a benign thyroid nodule (not recorded which). Some clones in this sample may be carry-over from other donors' samples. CDR3: CATRLAGDSDEQFF. CDR3 nucleotides: TGTGCCACCAGACTAGCGGGAGACAGTGATGAGCAGTTCTTC.